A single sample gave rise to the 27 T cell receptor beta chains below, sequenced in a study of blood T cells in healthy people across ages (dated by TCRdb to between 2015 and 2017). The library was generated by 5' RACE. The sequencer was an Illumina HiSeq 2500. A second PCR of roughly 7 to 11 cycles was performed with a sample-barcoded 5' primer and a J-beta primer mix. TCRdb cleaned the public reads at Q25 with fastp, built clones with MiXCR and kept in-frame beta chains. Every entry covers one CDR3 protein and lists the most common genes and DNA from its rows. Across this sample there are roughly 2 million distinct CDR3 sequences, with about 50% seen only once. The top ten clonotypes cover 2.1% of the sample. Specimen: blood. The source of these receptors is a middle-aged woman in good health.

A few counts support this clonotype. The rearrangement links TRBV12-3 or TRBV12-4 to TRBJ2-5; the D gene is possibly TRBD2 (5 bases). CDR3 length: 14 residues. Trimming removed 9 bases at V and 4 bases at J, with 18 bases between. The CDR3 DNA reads TGTGCCAGTCTGTCCGGGAAGGACGGAGAGACCCAGTACTTC. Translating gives CASLSGKDGETQYF.

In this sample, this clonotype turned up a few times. This chain's CDR3 is CSAEPLRGLYNEQFF. CDR3 in DNA: TGCAGCGCCGAACCCCTCCGGGGGCTCTACAATGAGCAGTTCTTC. The V gene is TRBV29-1, the J gene TRBJ2-1, with D tentatively TRBD1 or TRBD2 (6 bases each). The CDR3 is made up of 15 amino acids. Germline assignment: CDR1 SQVTM and CDR2 ANQGSEA. V was trimmed by 7 bases and J by 3 bases, leaving 19 bases between them.

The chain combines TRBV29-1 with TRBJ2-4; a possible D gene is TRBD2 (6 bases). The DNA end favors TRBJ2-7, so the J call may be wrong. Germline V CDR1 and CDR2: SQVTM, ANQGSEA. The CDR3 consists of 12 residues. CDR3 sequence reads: CSVEEGGNEQYF. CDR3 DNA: TGCAGCGTTGAAGAAGGAGGGAACGAGCAGTACTTC.

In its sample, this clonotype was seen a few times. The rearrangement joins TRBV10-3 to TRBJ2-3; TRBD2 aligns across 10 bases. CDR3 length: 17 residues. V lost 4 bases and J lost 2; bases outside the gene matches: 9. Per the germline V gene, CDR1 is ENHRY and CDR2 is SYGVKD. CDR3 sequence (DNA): TGTGCCATCAGTGTTGGCTTACTAGCGGGGTCCACAGATACGCAGTATTTT. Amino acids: CAISVGLLAGSTDTQYF.

The CDR3: CASSSEGSYNSPLHF. Here the CDR3 DNA reads TGTGCCAGCAGCTCCGAGGGCTCCTATAATTCACCCCTCCACTTT. The genes are TRBV5-5 and TRBJ1-6, with no clear D. CDR1 and CDR2 from the germline V gene are SGHKS and YYEKEE (reference sequence). The CDR3 contains 15 residues. The V gene lost 3 bases and the J gene lost 0 bases, with 7 bases spanning the gap.

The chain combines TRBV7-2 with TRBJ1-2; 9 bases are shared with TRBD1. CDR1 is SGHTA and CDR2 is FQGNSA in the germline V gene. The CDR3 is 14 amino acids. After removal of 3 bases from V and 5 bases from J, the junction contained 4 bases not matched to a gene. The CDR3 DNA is TGTGCCAGCAGCTTCGACGGGACAGGGTATGGCTACACCTTC. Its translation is CASSFDGTGYGYTF.

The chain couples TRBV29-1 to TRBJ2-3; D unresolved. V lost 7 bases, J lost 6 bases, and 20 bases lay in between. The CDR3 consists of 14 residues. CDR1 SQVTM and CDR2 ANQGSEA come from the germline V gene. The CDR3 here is CSAPFRQSLDTQYF. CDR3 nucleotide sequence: TGCAGCGCGCCTTTCCGGCAGTCCCTTGATACGCAGTATTTT.

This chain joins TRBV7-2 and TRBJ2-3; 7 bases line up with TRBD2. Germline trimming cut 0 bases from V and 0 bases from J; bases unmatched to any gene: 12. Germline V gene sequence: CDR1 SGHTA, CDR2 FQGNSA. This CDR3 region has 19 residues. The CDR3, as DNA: TGTGCCAGCAGCTTAGCGGAGCTAGCGGAAGGAACTAGCACAGATACGCAGTATTTT. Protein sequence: CASSLAELAEGTSTDTQYF.

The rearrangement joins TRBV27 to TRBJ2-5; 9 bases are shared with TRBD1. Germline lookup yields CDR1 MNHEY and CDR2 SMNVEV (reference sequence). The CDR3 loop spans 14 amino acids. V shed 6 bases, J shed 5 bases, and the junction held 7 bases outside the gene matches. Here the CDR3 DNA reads TGTGCCAGCAGGCCGGGACAGGGCTGGGAGACCCAGTACTTC. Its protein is CASRPGQGWETQYF.

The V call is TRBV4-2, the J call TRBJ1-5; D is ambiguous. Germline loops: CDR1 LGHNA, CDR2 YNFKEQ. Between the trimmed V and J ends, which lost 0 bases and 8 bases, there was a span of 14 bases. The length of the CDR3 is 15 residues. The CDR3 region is CASSQDSGNGEPQHF. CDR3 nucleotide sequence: TGTGCCAGCAGCCAAGATTCGGGTAATGGGGAGCCCCAGCATTTT.

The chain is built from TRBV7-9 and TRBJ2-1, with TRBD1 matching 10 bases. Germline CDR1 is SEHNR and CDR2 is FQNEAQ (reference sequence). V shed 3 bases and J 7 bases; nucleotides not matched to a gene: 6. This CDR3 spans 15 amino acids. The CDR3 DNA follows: TGTGCCAGCAGCTTTATCGGGACAGGGGAGAATGAGCAGTTCTTC. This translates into CASSFIGTGENEQFF.

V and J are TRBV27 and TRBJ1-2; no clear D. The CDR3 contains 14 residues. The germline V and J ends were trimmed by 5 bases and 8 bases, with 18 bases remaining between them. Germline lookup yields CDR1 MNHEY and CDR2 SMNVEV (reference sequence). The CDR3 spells CASSALDALGGYTF. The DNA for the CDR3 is TGTGCCAGCAGTGCTTTGGACGCCCTGGGAGGCTACACCTTC.

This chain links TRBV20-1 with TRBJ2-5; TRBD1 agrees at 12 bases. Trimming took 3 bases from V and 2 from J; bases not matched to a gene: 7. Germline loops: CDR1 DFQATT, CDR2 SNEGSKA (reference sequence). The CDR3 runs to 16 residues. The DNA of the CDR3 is TGCAGTGCTAGCCGGGACAGGGGGCTTGAGCAAGAGACCCAGTACTTC. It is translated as CSASRDRGLEQETQYF.

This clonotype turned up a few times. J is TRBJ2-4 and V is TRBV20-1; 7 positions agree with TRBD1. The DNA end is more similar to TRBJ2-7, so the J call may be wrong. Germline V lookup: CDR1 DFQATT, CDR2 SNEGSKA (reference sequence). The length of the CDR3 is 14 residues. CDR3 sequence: CSARVNRGAYEQYF. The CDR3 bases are TGCAGTGCTAGAGTAAACAGGGGTGCCTACGAGCAGTACTTC.

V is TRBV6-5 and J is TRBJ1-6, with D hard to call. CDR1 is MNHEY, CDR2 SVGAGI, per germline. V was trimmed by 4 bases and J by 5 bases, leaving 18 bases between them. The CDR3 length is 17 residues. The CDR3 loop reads CASSSSLRHSNNSPLHF. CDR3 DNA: TGTGCCAGCAGTTCCTCGTTACGACACTCGAATAATTCACCCCTCCACTTT.

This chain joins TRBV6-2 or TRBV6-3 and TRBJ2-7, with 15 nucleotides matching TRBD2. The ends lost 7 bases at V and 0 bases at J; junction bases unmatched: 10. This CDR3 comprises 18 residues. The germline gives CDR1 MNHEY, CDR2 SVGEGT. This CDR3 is CASNPGTSGGQSSYEQYF. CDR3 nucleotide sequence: TGTGCCAGCAACCCCGGGACTAGCGGGGGGCAGAGCTCCTACGAGCAGTACTTC.

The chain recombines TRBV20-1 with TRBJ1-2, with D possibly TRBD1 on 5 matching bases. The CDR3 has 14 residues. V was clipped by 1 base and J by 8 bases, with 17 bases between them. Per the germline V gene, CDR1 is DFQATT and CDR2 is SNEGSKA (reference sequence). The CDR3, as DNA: TGCAGTGCTAGAGCCCTGGGGCAAACGGGGGGCTACACCTTC. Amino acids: CSARALGQTGGYTF.

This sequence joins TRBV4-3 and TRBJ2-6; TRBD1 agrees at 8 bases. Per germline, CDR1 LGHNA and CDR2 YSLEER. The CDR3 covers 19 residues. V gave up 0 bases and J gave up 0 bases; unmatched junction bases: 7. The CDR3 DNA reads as TGCGCCAGCAGCCAAGATCGGACAGGGTTCTTCTCTGGGGCCAACGTCCTGACTTTC. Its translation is CASSQDRTGFFSGANVLTF.

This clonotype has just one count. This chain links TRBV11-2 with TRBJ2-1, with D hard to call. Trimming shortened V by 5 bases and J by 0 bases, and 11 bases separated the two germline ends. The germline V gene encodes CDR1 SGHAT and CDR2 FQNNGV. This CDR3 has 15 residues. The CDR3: CASSAAPTSYNEQFF. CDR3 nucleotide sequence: TGTGCCAGCAGCGCCGCTCCAACCTCCTACAATGAGCAGTTCTTC. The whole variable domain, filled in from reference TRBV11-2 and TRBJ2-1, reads EAGVAQSPRYKIIEKRQSVAFWCNPISGHATLYWYQQILGQGPKLLIQFQNNGVVDDSQLPKDRFSAERLKGVDSTLKIQPAKLEDSAVYLCASSAAPTSYNEQFFGPGTRLTVL.

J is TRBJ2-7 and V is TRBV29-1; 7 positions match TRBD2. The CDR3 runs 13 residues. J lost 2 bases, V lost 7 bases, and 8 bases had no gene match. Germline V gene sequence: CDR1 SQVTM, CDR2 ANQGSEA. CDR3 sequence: CSGESGAAYEQYF. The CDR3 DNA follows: TGCAGCGGTGAGAGCGGGGCTGCCTACGAGCAGTACTTC.

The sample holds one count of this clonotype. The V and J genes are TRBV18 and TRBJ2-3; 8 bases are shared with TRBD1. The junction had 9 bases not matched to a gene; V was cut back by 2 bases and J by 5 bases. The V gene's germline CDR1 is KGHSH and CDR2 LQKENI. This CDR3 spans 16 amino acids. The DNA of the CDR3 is TGTGCCAGCTCACCAATCAAGCAGGGGGCAGGAGATACGCAGTATTTT. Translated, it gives CASSPIKQGAGDTQYF.

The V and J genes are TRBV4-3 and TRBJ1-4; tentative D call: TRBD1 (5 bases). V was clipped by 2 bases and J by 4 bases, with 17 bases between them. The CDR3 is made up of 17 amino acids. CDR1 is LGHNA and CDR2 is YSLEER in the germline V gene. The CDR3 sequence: CASSQLIGAENNEKLFF. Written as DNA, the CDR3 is TGCGCCAGCAGCCAACTTATAGGGGCAGAAAATAATGAAAAACTGTTTTTT.

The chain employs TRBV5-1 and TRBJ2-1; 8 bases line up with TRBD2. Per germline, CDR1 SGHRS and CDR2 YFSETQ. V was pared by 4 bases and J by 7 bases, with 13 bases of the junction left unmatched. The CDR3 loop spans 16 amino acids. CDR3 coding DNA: TGCGCCAGCAGCCTCTTCCGGGGGGGTGTCTCAAATGAGCAGTTCTTC. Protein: CASSLFRGGVSNEQFF.

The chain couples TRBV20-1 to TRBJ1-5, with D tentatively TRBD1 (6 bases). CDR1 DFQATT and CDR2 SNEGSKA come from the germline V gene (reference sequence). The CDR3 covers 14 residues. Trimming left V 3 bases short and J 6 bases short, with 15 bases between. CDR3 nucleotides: TGCAGTGCTAGCTCAGGGGTGGCAGGTCAGCCCCAGCATTTT. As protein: CSASSGVAGQPQHF.

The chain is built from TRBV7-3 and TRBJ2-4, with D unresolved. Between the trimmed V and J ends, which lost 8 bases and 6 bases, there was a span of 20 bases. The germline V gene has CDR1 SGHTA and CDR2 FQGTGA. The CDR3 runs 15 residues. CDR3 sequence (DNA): TGTGCCAGCGCTCCCCAGGCCCTCCCGGGAAACATTCAGTACTTC. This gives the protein CASAPQALPGNIQYF.

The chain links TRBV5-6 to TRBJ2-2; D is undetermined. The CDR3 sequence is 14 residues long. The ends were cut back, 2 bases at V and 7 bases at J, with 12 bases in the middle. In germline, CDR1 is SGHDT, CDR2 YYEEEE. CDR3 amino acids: CASSFVFGGGELFF. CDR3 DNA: TGTGCCAGCAGCTTCGTTTTCGGTGGCGGGGAGCTGTTTTTT.

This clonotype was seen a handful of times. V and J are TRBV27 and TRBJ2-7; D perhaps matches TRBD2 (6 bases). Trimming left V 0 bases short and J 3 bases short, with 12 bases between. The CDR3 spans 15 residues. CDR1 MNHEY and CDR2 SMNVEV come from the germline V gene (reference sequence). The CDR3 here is CASSLSGGGYYEQYF. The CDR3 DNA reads TGTGCCAGCAGTTTATCCGGTGGGGGGTACTACGAGCAGTACTTC.